The present TCR beta chain was sequenced within a study of control samples from healthy donors and cancer patients. Clones were read by immunoSEQ multiplex PCR, and TCRdb kept only the in-frame ones, dropping some. The data contain tens of thousands of clones, approximately 89% of them singletons. The V end lost 5 bases, the J end lost 3 bases, and 8 bases lay between the germline ends. The germline CDR1 and CDR2 sequences are SGHTA and FQGNSA. The CDR3 contains 13 residues. The chain links TRBV7-2 to TRBJ1-5; TRBD1 is a possible D gene (6 bases). The clonotype was recovered from a man between 60 and 70 years old with colorectal cancer. Sequencing was carried out using PBMCs. The CDR3 loop is CASSGTTNQPQHF. The CDR3 DNA reads TGTGCCAGCAGCGGGACAACCAATCAGCCCCAGCATTTT.